This T cell receptor (beta chain) is from a study of cytomegalovirus exposure and HLA in healthy donors. PCR primers comprised 60 Vbeta and 13 Jbeta primers. The assay was immunoSEQ multiplex PCR, and TCRdb's table has in-frame clones only and misses some. This repertoire includes approximately 110,000 clones. The CDR3 runs 16 residues. Germline V CDR1 and CDR2: SGHTA, FQGNSA. V dropped 0 bases and J dropped 4; count of bases not matched to a gene: 5. The chain combines TRBV7-2 with TRBJ2-2; 7 positions agree with TRBD1. This clonotype originated in a man aged 25 to 40 in good health and CMV-seronegative. Material: PBMCs. Here the CDR3 reads CASSLAAGGITGELFF. CDR3 DNA sequence: TGTGCCAGCAGCTTAGCGGCAGGGGGAATCACCGGGGAGCTGTTTTTT.